The clone carrying this TCR beta chain was counted between two and nine times. This sample is drawn from a study of T-cell memory formation after mild COVID-19. The V gene's germline CDR1 is KGHSH and CDR2 LQKENI. The CDR3 spans 14 residues. Trimming at V came to 3 bases and at J to 9 bases, leaving 9 bases not matched to a gene. TCRdb processed the 5' RACE reads anew with MiXCR; each CDR3 protein has one entry. The table has roughly 200,000 distinct CDR3 sequences, about 17% seen once. This TCR was recovered from an adult woman who had mild COVID-19 (a few samples of this study predate the infection). Cell type and time point are not known. The chain uses TRBV18 and TRBJ2-3, with 7 bases matching TRBD1. Sequenced sample: PBMCs or a T cell subset sorted from them (not recorded which). CDR3 sequence: CASSPSTGSRTQYF. The CDR3 nucleotides read TGTGCCAGCTCACCGTCGACAGGGTCGAGGACGCAGTATTTT.